This T cell receptor beta chain was profiled in a study of OX40 agonist ivuxolimab in advanced cancers. Study information: An anti-OX40 (CD134) antibody with agonistic activity, ivuxolimab, was administered to patients.

Sampling of blood occurred at baseline, cycle 4 day 1, and cycle 7 day 1. Assay used: immunoSEQ multiplex PCR; TCRdb lists only in-frame clones, some missing. The sample records about 85,000 clones, around nine tenths being singletons. Trimming took off 5 bases at V and 2 bases at J, with 14 bases between the two ends. The CDR3 contains 15 residues. Germline CDR1 MNHEY, CDR2 SVGAGI. This sequence joins TRBV6-5 and TRBJ2-3; D may match TRBD1 or TRBD2 (5 bases each). The TCR was taken from an adult with an advanced solid tumor such as melanoma, head and neck, liver or kidney cancer. This specimen consisted of CD4+ or CD8+ T cells sorted from blood, obtained in a trial of the OX40 agonist ivuxolimab. For the CDR3, the DNA is TGTGCCAGCAGTGCCACCCGGGACCCCACAGATACGCAGTATTTT. Encoded protein: CASSATRDPTDTQYF.